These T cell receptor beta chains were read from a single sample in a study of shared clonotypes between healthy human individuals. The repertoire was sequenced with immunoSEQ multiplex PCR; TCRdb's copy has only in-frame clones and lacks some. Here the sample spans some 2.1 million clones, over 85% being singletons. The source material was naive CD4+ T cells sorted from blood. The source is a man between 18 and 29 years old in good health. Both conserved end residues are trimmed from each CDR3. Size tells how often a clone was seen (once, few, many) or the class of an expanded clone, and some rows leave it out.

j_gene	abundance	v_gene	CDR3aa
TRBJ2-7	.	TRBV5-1	ASSLTTGEDEQY
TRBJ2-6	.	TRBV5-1	ASTGVSGANVLT
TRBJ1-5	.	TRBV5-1	ASSIGQAGQPQH
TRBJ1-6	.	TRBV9	ASSVGGTGYSPLH
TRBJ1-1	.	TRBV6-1	ASSERQGLNTEAF
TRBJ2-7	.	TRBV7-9	ASSTQPGNEQY
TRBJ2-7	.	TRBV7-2	ASSLPSSYEQY
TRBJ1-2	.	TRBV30	AWSVRSNDYGYT
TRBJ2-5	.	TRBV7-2	ASSYTWGAKETQY
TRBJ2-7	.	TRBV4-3	ASSQESGTYEQY
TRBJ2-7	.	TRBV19	ASSIGGSYEQY
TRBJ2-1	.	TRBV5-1	ASGQGPGNEQF
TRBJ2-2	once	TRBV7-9	ASSSGSFFGELF
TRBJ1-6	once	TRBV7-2	ASSFSGDHNSPLH
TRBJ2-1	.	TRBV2	ATTGQVVYNEQF
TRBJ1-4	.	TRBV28	ASSLIQATNEKLF
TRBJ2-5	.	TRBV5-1	ASSFVRDQETQY
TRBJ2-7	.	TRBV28	ASSSRTSGSYEQY
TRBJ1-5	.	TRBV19	ASKANRERNQPQH
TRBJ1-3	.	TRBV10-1	ASSNTIY
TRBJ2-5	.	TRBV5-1	ASRQAGTGETQY
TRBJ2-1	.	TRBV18	ASSPVPSLNNEQF
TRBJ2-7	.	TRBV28	ASSPGTGSHEQY
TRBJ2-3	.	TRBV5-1	ASSSDGLRGGADTQY
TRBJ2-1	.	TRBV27	ASSLGLPTYNEQF
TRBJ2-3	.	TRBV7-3	ASSLGQGSTDTQY
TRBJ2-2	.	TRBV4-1	ASSPFDTNTGELF
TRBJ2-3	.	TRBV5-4	ASSLADRTDTQY
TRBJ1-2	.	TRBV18	ASSPTAGGNYGYT
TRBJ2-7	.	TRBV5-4	ASSQISGAGGYEQY
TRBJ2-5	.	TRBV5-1	ASSTGTSAETQY
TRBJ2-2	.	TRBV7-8	ASSLYGSWTGELF
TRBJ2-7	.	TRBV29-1	VASFSVGGEQY
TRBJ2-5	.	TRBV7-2	ASSLGTRGYETQY
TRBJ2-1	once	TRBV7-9	ASSLAGLAEQF
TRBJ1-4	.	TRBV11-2	ASSLGTGEKLF
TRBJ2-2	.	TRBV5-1	ASSLVAENTGELF
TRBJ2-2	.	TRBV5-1	ASSPLGTATGELF
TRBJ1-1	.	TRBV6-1	ASSEALVRESWTEAF
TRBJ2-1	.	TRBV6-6	ASSRTVQSHEQF
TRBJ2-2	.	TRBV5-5	ASSLWLAGGTGELF
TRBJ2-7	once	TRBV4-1	ASSQGVTGGFYEQY
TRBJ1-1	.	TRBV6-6	ATLGPARNTEAF
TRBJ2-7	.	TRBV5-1	ASSSSGQGYEQY
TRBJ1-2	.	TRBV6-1	ASGVGYYGYT
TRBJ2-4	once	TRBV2	ASSEEGGEY
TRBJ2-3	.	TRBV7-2	ASSVTSTDTQY
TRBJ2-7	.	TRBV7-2	ASSPGQGPLKQY
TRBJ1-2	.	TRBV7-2	ASSFGTVNYGYT
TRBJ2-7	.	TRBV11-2	ASSPLAGVVDEQY
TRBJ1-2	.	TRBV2	ASRRQGVYGYT
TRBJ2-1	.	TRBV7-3	ASSLGQGYHEQF
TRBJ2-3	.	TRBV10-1	ASVSGKGTDTQY
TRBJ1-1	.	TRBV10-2	ASSWTGKNTEAF
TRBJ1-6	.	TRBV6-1	ASSIGFPLH
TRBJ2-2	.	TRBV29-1	SVDRGNTGELF
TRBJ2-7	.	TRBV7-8	ASSLSGVEQY
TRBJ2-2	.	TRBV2	ASSPTVGGNTGELF
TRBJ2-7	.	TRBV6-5	ASRKGQGVYEQY
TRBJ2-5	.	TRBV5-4	ASKRELLQETQY